The 2 T cell receptor beta chains in this list originate from one sample, sequenced in a study of T cells in Graves' hyperthyroidism and ophthalmopathy. It was RNA transcripts that yielded the amplified TCR beta CDR3 regions. Carried out on the TCR CDR3, a first-round RT-PCR used the HTBI primer set. TCRdb processed the multiplex PCR reads anew with MiXCR; each CDR3 protein has one entry. The sample carries 500,000 to 700,000 distinct CDR3 sequences, 16% recorded once. What was sequenced was blood. The receptor set was obtained from a woman in her late teens or twenties with Graves' hyperthyroidism.

This clonotype has only a few counts. V gene TRBV6-1 combines with J gene TRBJ2-4; 7 bases agree with TRBD1. The length of the CDR3 is 14 residues. Germline CDR1 and CDR2: MNHNS and SASEGT. V dropped 7 bases and J dropped 7; count of bases not matched to a gene: 10. This CDR3 reads CASILSRQGNIQYF. The CDR3, as DNA: TGTGCCAGCATACTTTCGAGACAGGGCAACATTCAGTACTTC.

The table lists this clonotype with a count of one. This chain connects TRBV7-2 to TRBJ2-1; D perhaps matches TRBD1 (6 bases). There are 14 residues in the CDR3. V was trimmed by 6 bases and J by 6 bases, leaving 15 bases between them. Germline values: CDR1 SGHTA, CDR2 FQGNSA. The CDR3: CASSSGAGFNEQFF. Here the CDR3 DNA reads TGTGCCAGCAGTTCAGGGGCGGGTTTCAATGAGCAGTTCTTC.